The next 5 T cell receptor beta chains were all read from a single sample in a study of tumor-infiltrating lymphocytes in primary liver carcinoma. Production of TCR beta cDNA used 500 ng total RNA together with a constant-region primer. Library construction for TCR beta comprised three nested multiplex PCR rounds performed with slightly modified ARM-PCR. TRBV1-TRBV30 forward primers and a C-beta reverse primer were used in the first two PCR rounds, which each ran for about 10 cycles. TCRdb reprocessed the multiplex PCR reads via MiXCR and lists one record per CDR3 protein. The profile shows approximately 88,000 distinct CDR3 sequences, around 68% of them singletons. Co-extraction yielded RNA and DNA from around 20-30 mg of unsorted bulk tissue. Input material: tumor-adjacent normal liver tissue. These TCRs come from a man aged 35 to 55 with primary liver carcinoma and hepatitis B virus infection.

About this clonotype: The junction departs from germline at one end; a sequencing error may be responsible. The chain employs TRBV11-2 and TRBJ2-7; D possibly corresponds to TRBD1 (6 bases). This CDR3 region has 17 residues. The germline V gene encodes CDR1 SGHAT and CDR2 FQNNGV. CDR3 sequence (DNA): TGTGCTAGCAGCTTAGATTACGGGACACCCAGCTCCTACGAGCAGTACTTC. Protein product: CASSLDYGTPSSYEQYF.

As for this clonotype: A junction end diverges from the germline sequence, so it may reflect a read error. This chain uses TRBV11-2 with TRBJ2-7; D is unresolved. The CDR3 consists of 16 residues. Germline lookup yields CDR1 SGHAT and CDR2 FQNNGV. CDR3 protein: CASSLDSSYLSCERYF. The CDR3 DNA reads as TGTGCCAGCAGCTTAGATAGTTCCTACCTCTCCTGCGAGCGGTACTTC. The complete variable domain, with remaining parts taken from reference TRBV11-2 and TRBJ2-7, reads EAGVAQSPRYKIIEKRQSVAFWCNPISGHATLYWYQQILGQGPKLLIQFQNNGVVDDSQLPKDRFSAERLKGVDSTLKIQPAKLEDSAVYLCASSLDSSYLSCERYFGPGTRLTVT.

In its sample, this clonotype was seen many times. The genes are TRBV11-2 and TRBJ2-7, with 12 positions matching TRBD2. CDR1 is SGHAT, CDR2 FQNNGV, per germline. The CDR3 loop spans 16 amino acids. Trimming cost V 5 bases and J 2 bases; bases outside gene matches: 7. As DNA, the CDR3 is TGTGCCAGCAGCCGGTCTGGACTAGCGGGAACCTACGAGCAGTACTTC. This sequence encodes CASSRSGLAGTYEQYF.

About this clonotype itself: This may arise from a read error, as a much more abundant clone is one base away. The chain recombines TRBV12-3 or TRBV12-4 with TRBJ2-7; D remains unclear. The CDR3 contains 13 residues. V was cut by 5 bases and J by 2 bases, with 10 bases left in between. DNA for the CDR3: TGTGCCAGCAGTGTTTCAGCCCCCTACGAGCAGTACTTC. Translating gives CASSVSAPYEQYF.

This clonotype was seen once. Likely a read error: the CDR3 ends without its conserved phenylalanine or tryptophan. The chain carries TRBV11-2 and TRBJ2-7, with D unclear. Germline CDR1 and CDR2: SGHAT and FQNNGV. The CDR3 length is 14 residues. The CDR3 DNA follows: TGTGCTAGCAGCTTGAGACCGGCTTCCTACGAGCAGTACTTA. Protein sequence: CASSLRPASYEQYL.